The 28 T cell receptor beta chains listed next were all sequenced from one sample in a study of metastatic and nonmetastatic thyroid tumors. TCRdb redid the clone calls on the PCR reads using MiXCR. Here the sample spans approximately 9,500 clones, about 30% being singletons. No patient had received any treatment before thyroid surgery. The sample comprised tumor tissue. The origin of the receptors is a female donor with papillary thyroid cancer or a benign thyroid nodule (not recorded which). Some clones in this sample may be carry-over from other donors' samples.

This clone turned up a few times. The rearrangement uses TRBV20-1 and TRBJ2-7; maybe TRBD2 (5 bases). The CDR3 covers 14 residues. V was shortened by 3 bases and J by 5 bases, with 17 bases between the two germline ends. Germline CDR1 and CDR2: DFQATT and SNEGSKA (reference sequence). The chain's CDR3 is CSARIPGSSHEQYF. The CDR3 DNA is TGCAGTGCTAGGATTCCGGGAAGTTCCCACGAGCAGTACTTC.

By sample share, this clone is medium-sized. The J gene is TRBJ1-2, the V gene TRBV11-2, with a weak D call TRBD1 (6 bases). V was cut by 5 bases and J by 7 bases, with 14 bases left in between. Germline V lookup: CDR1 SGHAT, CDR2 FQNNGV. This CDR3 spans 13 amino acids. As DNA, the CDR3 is TGTGCCAGCAGCCAACAGGGTACTGGTGGCTACACCTTC. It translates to CASSQQGTGGYTF.

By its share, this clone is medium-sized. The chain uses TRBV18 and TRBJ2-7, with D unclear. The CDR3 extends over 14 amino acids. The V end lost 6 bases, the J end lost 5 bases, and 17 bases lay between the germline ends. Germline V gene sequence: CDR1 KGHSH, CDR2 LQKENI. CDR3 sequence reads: CASSPVGRTHEQYF. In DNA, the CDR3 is TGTGCCAGCTCCCCGGTGGGTAGGACCCACGAGCAGTACTTC.

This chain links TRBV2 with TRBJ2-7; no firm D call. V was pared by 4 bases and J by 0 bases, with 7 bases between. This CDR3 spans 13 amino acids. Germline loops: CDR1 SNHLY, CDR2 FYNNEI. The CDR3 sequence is CASSGRSSYEQYF. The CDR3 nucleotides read TGTGCCAGCAGTGGCAGGAGCTCCTACGAGCAGTACTTC.

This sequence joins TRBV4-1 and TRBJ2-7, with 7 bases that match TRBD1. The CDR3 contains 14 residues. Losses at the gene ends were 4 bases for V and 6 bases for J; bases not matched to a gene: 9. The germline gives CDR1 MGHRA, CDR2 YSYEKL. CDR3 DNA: TGCGCCAGCAGCCCAAACAGGGGAAGGGGCGAGCAGTACTTC. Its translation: CASSPNRGRGEQYF.

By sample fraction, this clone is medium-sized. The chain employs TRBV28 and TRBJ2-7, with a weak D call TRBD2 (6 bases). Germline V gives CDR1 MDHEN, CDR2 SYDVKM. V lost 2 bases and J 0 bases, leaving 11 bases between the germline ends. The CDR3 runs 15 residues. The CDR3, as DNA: TGTGCCAGCAGTTTAGGAGCGGGCTCCTCCTACGAGCAGTACTTC. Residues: CASSLGAGSSYEQYF.

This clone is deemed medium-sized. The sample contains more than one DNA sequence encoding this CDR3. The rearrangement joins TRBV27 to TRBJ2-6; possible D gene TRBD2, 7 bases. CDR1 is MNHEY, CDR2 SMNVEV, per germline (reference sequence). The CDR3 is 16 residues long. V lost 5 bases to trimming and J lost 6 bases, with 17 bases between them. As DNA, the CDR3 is TGTGCCAGCAGTACCTGGGAGGGGGGAGTGGCCAACGTCCTGACTTTC. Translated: CASSTWEGGVANVLTF.

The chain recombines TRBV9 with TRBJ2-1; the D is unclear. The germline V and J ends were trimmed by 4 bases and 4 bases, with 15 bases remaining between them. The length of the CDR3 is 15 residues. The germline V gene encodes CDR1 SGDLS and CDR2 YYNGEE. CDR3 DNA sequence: TGTGCCAGCAGCTGGCGCCCGTCGGCATACAATGAGCAGTTCTTC. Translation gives CASSWRPSAYNEQFF.

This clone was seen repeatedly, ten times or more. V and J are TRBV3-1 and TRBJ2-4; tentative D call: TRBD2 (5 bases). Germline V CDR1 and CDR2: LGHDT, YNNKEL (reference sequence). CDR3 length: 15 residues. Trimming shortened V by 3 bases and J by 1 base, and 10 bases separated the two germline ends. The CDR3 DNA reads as TGTGCCAGCAGCCACCGACTACTTGCCAAAAACATTCAGTACTTC. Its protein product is CASSHRLLAKNIQYF.

In DNA form, the CDR3 reads TGTGCCAGCAGCTTGGATAACTCCTACGAGCAGTACTTC. It codes for CASSLDNSYEQYF. V gene TRBV5-5 combines with J gene TRBJ2-7; D ambiguous. Germline CDR1 is SGHKS and CDR2 is YYEKEE (reference sequence). This CDR3 is built from 13 residues. V shed 0 bases and J shed 0 bases, with 4 bases lying between them.

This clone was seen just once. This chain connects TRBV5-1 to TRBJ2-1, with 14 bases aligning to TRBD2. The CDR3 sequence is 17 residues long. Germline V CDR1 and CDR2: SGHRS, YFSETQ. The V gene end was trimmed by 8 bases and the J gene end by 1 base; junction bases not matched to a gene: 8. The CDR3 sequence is CASSGLAGVLSYNEQFF. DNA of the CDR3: TGCGCCAGTTCGGGACTAGCGGGAGTTCTTTCCTACAATGAGCAGTTCTTC.

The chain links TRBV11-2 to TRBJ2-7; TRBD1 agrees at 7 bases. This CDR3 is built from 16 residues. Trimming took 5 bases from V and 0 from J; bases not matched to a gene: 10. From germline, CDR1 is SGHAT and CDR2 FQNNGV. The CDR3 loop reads CASSPGGVPSSYEQYF. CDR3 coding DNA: TGTGCCAGCAGCCCAGGGGGAGTGCCGAGCTCCTACGAGCAGTACTTC.

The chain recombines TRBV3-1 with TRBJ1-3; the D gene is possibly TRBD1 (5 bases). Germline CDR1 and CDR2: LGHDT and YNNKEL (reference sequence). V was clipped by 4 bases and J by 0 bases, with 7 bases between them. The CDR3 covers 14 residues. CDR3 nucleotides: TGTGCCAGCAGCCGTGGGGGCTCTGGAAACACCATATATTTT. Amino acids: CASSRGGSGNTIYF.

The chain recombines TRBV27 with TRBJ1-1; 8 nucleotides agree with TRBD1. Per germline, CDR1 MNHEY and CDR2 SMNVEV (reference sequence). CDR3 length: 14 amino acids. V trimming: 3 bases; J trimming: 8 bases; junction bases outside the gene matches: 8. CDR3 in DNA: TGTGCCAGCAGTTTCCTCCGGGACAGGACCGAAGCTTTCTTT. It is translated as CASSFLRDRTEAFF.

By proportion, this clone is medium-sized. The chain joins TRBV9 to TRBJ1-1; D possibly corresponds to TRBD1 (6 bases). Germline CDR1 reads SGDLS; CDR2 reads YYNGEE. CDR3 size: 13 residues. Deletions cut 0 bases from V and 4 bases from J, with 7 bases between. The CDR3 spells CASSVEGGTEAFF. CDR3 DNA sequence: TGTGCCAGCAGCGTAGAGGGGGGCACTGAAGCTTTCTTT.

For the CDR3, the DNA is TGCGCCAGCAGCCTCGGATGGACAGGGGCACCGAACACTGAAGCTTTCTTT. Protein: CASSLGWTGAPNTEAFF. This chain joins TRBV5-1 and TRBJ1-1; 9 positions agree with TRBD1. The CDR3 has 17 residues. Germline assignment: CDR1 SGHRS and CDR2 YFSETQ. V lost 4 bases and J lost 1; bases outside the gene matches: 11.

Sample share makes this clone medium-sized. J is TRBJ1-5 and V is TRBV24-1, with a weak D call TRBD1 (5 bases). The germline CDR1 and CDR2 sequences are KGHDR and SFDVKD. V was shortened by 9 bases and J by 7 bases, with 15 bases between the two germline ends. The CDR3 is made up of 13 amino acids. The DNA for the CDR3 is TGTGCCACCCCAGATAACAGGCGACAGCCCCAGCATTTT. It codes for CATPDNRRQPQHF.

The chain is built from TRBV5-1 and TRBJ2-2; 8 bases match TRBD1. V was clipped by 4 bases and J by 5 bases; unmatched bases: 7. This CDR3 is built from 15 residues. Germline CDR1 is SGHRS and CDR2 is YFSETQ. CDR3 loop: CASSPRTGGTGELFF. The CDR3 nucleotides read TGCGCCAGCAGCCCCCGCACAGGGGGAACCGGGGAGCTGTTTTTT.

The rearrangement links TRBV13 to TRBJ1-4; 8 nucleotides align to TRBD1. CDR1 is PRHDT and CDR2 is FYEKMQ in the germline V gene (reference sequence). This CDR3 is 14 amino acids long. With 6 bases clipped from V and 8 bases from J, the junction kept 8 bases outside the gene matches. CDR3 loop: CASSTRQGWEKLFF. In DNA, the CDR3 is TGTGCCAGCAGTACTAGACAGGGGTGGGAAAAACTGTTTTTT.

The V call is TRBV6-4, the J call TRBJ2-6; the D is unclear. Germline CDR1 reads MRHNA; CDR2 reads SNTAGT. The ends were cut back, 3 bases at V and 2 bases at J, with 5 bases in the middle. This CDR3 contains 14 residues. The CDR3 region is CASSEGTGANVLTF. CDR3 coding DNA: TGTGCCAGCAGTGAGGGGACTGGGGCCAACGTCCTGACTTTC.

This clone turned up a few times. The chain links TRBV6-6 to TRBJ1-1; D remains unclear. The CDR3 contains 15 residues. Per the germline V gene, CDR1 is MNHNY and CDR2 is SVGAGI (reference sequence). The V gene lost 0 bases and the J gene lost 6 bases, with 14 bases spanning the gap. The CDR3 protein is CASSYSGSSGAEAFF. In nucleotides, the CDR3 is TGTGCCAGCAGTTACTCGGGCAGCTCCGGAGCTGAAGCTTTCTTT.

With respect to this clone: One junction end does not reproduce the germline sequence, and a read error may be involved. The CDR3: CASSHRDRPYVQYF. The DNA for the CDR3 is TGTGCCAGCAGCCACCGGGACAGGCCCTACGTGCAGTACTTC. V is TRBV14 and J is TRBJ2-7; 8 positions match TRBD1. CDR1 and CDR2 from the germline V gene are SGHDN and FVKESK. The CDR3 runs to 14 residues.

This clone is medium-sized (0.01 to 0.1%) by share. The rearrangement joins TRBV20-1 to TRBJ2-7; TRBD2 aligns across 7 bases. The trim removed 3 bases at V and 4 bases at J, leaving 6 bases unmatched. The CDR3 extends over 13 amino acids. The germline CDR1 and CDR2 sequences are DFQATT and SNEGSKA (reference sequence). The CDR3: CSASGPSGYEQYF. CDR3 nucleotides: TGCAGTGCTAGTGGTCCTAGCGGTTACGAGCAGTACTTC.

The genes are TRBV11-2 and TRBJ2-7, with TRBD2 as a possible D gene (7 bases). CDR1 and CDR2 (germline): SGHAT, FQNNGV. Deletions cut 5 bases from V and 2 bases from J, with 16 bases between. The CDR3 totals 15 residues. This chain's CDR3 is CASSLRGARAYEQYF. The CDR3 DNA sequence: TGTGCCAGCAGCCTACGGGGGGCGAGGGCCTACGAGCAGTACTTC.

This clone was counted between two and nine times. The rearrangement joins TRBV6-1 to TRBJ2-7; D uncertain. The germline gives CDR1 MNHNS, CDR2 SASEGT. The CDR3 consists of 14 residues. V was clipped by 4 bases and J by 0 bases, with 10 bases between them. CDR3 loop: CASSVGDSSYEQYF. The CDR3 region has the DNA TGTGCCAGCAGTGTGGGTGATAGCTCCTACGAGCAGTACTTC.

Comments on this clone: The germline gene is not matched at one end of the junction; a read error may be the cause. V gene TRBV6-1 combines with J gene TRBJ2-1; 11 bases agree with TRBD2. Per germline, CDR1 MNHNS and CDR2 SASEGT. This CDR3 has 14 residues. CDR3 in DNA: TGTGTCAGCACCGGGACTAGCGGTAATAGGGAGCAGTTCTTC. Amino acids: CVSTGTSGNREQFF.

CDR3 in DNA: TGCAGTGCCGGGACAGCCTATGGCTACACCTTC. Residues: CSAGTAYGYTF. This chain joins TRBV20-1 and TRBJ1-2; 7 nucleotides agree with TRBD1. Trimming cost V 6 bases and J 4 bases; bases outside gene matches: 2. In germline, CDR1 is DFQATT, CDR2 SNEGSKA (reference sequence). The CDR3 length is 11 residues.

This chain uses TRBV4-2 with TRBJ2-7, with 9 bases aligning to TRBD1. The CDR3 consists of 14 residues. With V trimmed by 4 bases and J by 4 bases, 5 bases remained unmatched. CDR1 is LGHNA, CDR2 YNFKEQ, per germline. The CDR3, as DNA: TGTGCCAGCAGCCGGGACAGGGATTTTTACGAGCAGTACTTC. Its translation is CASSRDRDFYEQYF.